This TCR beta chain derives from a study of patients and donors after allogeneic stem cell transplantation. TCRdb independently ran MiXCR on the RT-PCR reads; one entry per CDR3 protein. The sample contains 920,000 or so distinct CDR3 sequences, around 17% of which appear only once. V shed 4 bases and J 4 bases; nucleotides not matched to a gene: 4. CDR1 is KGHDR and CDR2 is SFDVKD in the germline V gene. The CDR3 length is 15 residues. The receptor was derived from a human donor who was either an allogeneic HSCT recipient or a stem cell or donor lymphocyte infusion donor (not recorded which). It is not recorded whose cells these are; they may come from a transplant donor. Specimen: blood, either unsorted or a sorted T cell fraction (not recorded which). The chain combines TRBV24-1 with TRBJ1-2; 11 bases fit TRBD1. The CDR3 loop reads CATSERTGGGYGYTF. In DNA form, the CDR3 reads TGTGCCACCAGTGAGCGGACAGGGGGCGGCTATGGCTACACCTTC.